One T cell receptor (beta chain) is described in this entry. The entry originates in a study of blood T cell repertoires in COVID-19. Those enrolled in Seattle joined during active infection and were followed longitudinally afterward. Using immunoSEQ multiplex PCR, the repertoire was profiled, and TCRdb retains in-frame clones only, with some absent. The sample has 390,000 or so clones; more than 70% are singletons. CDR3 length: 15 residues. Trimming took 2 bases from V and 2 from J, leaving 11 bases between them. In germline, CDR1 is SEHNR, CDR2 FQNEAQ (reference sequence). This chain uses TRBV7-9 with TRBJ2-3, with a possible D match to TRBD1 (6 bases). Specimen: peripheral blood. This TCR was sampled from a woman aged 25 to 39 with COVID-19, enrolled during active disease. DNA of the CDR3: TGTGCCAGCAGCTTAAGGCAGGGGAACACAGATACGCAGTATTTT. Its protein product is CASSLRQGNTDTQYF.